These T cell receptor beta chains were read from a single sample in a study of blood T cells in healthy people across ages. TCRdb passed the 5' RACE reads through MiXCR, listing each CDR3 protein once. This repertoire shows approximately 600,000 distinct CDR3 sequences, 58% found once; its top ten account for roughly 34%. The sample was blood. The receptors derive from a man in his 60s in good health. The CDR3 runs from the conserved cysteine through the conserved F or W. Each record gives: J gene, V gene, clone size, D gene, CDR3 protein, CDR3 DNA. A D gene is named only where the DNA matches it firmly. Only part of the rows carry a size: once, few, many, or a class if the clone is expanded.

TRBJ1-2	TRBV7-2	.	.	CVSSRDRYGYTF	TGTGTCAGCAGCCGGGACCGTTATGGCTACACCTTC
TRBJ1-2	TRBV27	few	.	CASSLSSGFYGYTF	TGTGCCAGCAGTTTATCTTCGGGATTCTATGGCTACACCTTC
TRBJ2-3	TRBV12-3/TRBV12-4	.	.	CASSLQGHSADTQYF	TGTGCCAGCAGTTTGCAGGGACATAGCGCAGATACGCAGTATTTT
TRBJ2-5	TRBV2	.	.	CASRPSKETQYF	TGTGCCAGCCGGCCCAGTAAAGAGACCCAGTACTTC
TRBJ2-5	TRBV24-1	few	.	CATSDISAQYF	TGTGCCACCAGTGACATATCAGCCCAGTACTTC
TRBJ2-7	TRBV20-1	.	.	CSASGGSLYNEQYF	TGCAGTGCTAGCGGGGGCTCTCTCTACAATGAGCAGTACTTC
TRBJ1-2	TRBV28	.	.	CASSPGDRKTYGYTF	TGTGCCAGCAGTCCTGGGGACCGCAAGACCTATGGCTACACCTTC
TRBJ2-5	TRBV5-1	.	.	CASSPLVGNDQETQYF	TGCGCCAGCAGCCCCCTCGTAGGTAATGACCAAGAGACCCAGTACTTC
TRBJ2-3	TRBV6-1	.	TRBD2	CASSEHGTSGGGTQYF	TGTGCCAGCAGTGAGCATGGGACTAGCGGGGGGGGTACGCAGTATTTT
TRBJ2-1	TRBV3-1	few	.	CASSQDPAAGHQFF	TGTGCCAGCAGCCAAGATCCAGCCGCGGGGCACCAGTTCTTC
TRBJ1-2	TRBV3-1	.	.	CASSPGSERGDGYTF	TGTGCCAGCAGCCCCGGTTCGGAGAGGGGGGATGGCTACACCTTC
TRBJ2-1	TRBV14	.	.	CASSQAGGPTHEQFF	TGTGCCAGCAGCCAAGCGGGCGGACCGACGCATGAGCAGTTCTTC
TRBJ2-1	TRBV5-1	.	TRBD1	CASSLQGPGNEQFF	TGCGCCAGCAGCTTACAGGGGCCTGGGAATGAGCAGTTCTTC
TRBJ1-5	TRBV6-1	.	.	CASSDSGLPNQPQHF	TGTGCCAGCAGTGATTCAGGGCTTCCCAATCAGCCCCAGCATTTT
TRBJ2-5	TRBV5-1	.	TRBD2	CASSLFTSGQETQYF	TGCGCCAGCAGCTTGTTCACTAGCGGGCAAGAGACCCAGTACTTC
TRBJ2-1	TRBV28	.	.	CASSLSGQGGTMKQFF	TGTGCCAGCAGTTTGAGCGGCCAGGGGGGTACAATGAAGCAGTTCTTC
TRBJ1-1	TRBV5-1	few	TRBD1	CASSSRQGGGTEAFF	TGCGCCAGCAGCTCAAGACAGGGGGGAGGCACTGAAGCTTTCTTT
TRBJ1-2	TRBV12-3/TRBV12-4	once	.	CASSLSGTRVGGYTF	TGTGCCAGCAGTTTATCCGGGACACGGGTGGGCGGCTACACCTTC
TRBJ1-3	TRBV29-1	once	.	CSAQGRNTIYF	TGCAGCGCCCAGGGAAGAAACACCATATATTTT
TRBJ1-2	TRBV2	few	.	CASSSEAYGYTF	TGTGCCAGCAGTTCCGAGGCTTATGGCTACACCTTC
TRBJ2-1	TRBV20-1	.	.	CSARWTGTHEQFF	TGCAGTGCTAGATGGACGGGGACCCATGAGCAGTTCTTC
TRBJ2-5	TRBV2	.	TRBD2	CASQIGTSGASQETQYF	TGTGCCAGCCAGATCGGGACTAGCGGGGCCTCCCAAGAGACCCAGTACTTC
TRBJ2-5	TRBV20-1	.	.	CSARALGGALEETQYF	TGCAGTGCTAGAGCTCTTGGGGGGGCGCTGGAGGAGACCCAGTACTTC
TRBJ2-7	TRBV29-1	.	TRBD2	CSVAGTSGGRSYEQYF	TGCAGCGTTGCCGGGACTAGCGGGGGAAGATCCTACGAGCAGTACTTC
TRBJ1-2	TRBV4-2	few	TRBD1	CASRLGTGAYYGYTF	TGTGCCAGCAGGCTAGGGACAGGGGCGTACTATGGCTACACCTTC
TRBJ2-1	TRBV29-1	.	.	CSVGQGWSRDNEQFF	TGCAGCGTTGGGCAAGGTTGGAGTAGGGACAATGAGCAGTTCTTC
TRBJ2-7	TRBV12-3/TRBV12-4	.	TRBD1	CASSNRDRGHEQYF	TGTGCCAGCAGTAACCGGGACAGGGGGCACGAGCAGTACTTC
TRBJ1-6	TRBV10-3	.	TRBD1	CAIADRDSSPLHF	TGTGCCATCGCGGACAGGGATAGTTCACCCCTCCACTTT
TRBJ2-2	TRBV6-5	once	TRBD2	CASRGTSGGRVGELFF	TGTGCCAGCAGGGGGACTAGCGGGGGTCGGGTCGGGGAGCTGTTTTTT
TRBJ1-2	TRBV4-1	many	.	CASSQVAGAGDYGYTF	TGCGCCAGCAGCCAAGTGGCAGGGGCCGGGGACTATGGCTACACCTTC
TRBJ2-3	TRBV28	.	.	CASRAPDSRGTQYF	TGTGCCAGCAGGGCCCCAGACTCACGGGGTACGCAGTATTTT
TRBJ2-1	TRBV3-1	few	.	CASSTGTPIRNEQFF	TGTGCCAGCAGCACCGGGACACCAATAAGAAATGAGCAGTTCTTC
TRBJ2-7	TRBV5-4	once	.	CASRTTPWSPSYEQYF	TGTGCCAGCAGGACCACCCCTTGGTCTCCTTCCTACGAGCAGTACTTC
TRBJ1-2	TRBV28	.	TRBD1	CASSSPRTGTNYGYTF	TGTGCCAGCAGTTCCCCTCGGACAGGAACTAACTATGGCTACACCTTC
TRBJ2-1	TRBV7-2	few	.	CASSLAQGLYEQFF	TGTGCCAGCAGCTTAGCGCAGGGACTCTATGAGCAGTTCTTC
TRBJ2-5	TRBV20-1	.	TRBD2	CSAHISSGSQETQYF	TGCAGTGCTCACATCTCTAGCGGAAGCCAAGAGACCCAGTACTTC
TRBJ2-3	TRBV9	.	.	CASSILPGVGRDTQYF	TGTGCCAGCAGCATCCTCCCGGGAGTGGGGAGGGATACGCAGTATTTT
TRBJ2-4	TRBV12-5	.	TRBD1	CARGQGGNIQYF	TGTGCTCGCGGACAGGGGGGAAACATTCAGTACTTC
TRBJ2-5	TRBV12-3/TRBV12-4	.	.	CASSLSRDTRYF	TGTGCCAGCAGTTTGAGCCGGGACACGAGGTACTTC
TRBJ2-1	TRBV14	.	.	CASSQVHGNEQFF	TGTGCCAGCAGCCAGGTACATGGCAATGAGCAGTTCTTC
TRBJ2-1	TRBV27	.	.	CASSLSGRLKGGGEQFF	TGTGCCAGCAGTTTATCGGGCCGCCTCAAGGGTGGGGGTGAGCAGTTCTTC
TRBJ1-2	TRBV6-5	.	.	CASSYQQGYGYTF	TGTGCCAGCAGTTACCAGCAGGGCTATGGCTACACCTTC
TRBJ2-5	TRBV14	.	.	CVSSQGLAVYQETQYF	TGTGTCAGCAGCCAAGGCCTAGCAGTTTACCAAGAGACCCAGTACTTC
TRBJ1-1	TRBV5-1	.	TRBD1	CASSPSRGWGTEAFF	TGCGCCAGCAGCCCGTCCAGGGGGTGGGGCACTGAAGCTTTCTTT
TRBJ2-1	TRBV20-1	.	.	CSANFYGRGSYNEQFF	TGCAGTGCTAACTTCTACGGCCGGGGGTCCTACAATGAGCAGTTCTTC
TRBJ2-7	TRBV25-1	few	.	CASSEAAGGKYEQYF	TGTGCCAGCAGTGAGGCGGCAGGAGGAAAATACGAGCAGTACTTC
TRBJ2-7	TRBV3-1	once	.	CASSQASRGSEQYF	TGTGCCAGCAGCCAAGCATCCAGGGGATCCGAGCAGTACTTC
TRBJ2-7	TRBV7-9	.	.	CASSPYTGLEQYF	TGTGCCAGCAGCCCCTATACAGGGCTCGAGCAGTACTTC
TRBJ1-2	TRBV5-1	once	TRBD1	CASSPGTGGIGYTF	TGCGCCAGCAGCCCTGGGACAGGGGGCATCGGCTACACCTTC
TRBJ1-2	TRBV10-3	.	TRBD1	CAISGGQGYYGYTF	TGTGCCATCAGTGGGGGACAGGGGTACTATGGCTACACCTTC
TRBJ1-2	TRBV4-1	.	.	CASSQRTGVDYGYTF	TGCGCCAGCAGCCAACGAACGGGGGTAGACTATGGCTACACCTTC
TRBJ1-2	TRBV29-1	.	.	CSVRTDYGYTF	TGCAGCGTGAGGACAGACTATGGCTACACCTTC
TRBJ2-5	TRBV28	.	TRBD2	CASTGGMTETQYF	TGTGCCAGCACCGGGGGGATGACGGAGACCCAGTACTTC
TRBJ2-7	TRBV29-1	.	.	CSVEYGTNDEQYF	TGCAGCGTTGAGTACGGGACAAACGATGAGCAGTACTTC
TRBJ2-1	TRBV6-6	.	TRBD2	CASSLKLAGGPNEQFF	TGTGCCAGCAGTCTAAAACTAGCGGGGGGTCCCAATGAGCAGTTCTTC
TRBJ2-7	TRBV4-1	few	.	CASSQDRDPYEQYF	TGCGCCAGCAGCCAAGATCGGGACCCCTACGAGCAGTACTTC